One sample yielded the 16 T cell receptor beta chains listed below, sequenced in a study of OX40 agonist ivuxolimab in advanced cancers. The method was immunoSEQ multiplex PCR; TCRdb's version includes in-frame clones alone and lacks a portion of them. The table includes tens of thousands of clones, nearly 90% detected once. Sample: CD4+ or CD8+ T cells sorted from blood, taken in a trial of the OX40 agonist ivuxolimab. These receptors were taken from an adult with an advanced solid tumor such as melanoma, head and neck, liver or kidney cancer.

This clone was picked up one time. The rearrangement joins TRBV5-1 to TRBJ2-3; perhaps D is TRBD1 or TRBD2 (6 bases each). CDR1 and CDR2 from the germline V gene are SGHRS and YFSETQ. The CDR3 loop spans 17 amino acids. Trimming stripped 0 bases from V and 1 base from J, with 15 bases between. The CDR3 loop is CASSLGTSGAGTDTQYF. CDR3 in DNA: TGCGCCAGCAGCTTGGGGACCTCGGGGGCGGGCACAGATACGCAGTATTTT.

The chain combines TRBV6-6 with TRBJ2-3; TRBD2 is a possible D gene (5 bases). The CDR3 contains 14 residues. Trimming left V 6 bases short and J 2 bases short, with 12 bases between. The germline V gene encodes CDR1 MNHNY and CDR2 SVGAGI (reference sequence). CDR3 protein: CASSEALDTDTQYF. As DNA, the CDR3 is TGTGCCAGCAGCGAGGCACTAGACACAGATACGCAGTATTTT.

This chain connects TRBV29-1 to TRBJ1-1, with D perhaps TRBD1 (5 bases). This CDR3 spans 12 amino acids. Germline V CDR1 and CDR2: SQVTM, ANQGSEA. The V and J ends lost 4 bases and 11 bases respectively, with 17 bases between them. This CDR3 is CSVGRQGVEAFF. CDR3 sequence (DNA): TGCAGCGTTGGTCGTCAGGGAGTAGAGGCTTTCTTT. Together with reference TRBV29-1 and TRBJ1-1, the CDR3 gives the full variable domain: SAVISQKPSRDICQRGTSLTIQCQVDSQVTMMFWYRQQPGQSLTLIATANQGSEATYESGFVIDKFPISRPNLTFSTLTVSNMSPEDSSIYLCSVGRQGVEAFFGQGTRLTVV.

The V call is TRBV6-5, the J call TRBJ2-1, with D hard to call. The germline gives CDR1 MNHEY, CDR2 SVGAGI. With 5 bases removed from V and 5 bases from J, the gap between germline ends came to 4 bases. This CDR3 comprises 11 residues. The chain's CDR3 is CASSRDNEQFF. In DNA form, the CDR3 reads TGTGCCAGCAGTCGGGACAATGAGCAGTTCTTC.

V and J are TRBV27 and TRBJ2-7, with TRBD1 as a possible D gene (5 bases). V was trimmed by 3 bases and J by 3 bases, leaving 21 bases between them. The V gene's germline CDR1 is MNHEY and CDR2 SMNVEV (reference sequence). This CDR3 contains 17 residues. The DNA for the CDR3 is TGTGCCAGCAGTTTTTCTGGGTCAGGGAAGTCCGACTACGAGCAGTACTTC. It yields the protein CASSFSGSGKSDYEQYF.

This clone was observed a few times. CDR3 DNA: TGTGCCAGCAGCTATAAGGGACTCTCCTATAATTCACCCCTCCACTTT. Amino acids: CASSYKGLSYNSPLHF. This chain joins TRBV27 and TRBJ1-6, with a possible D match to TRBD1 (5 bases). Germline-derived CDR1 and CDR2 are MNHEY and SMNVEV (reference sequence). The V and J ends lost 6 bases and 0 bases respectively, with 12 bases between them. The CDR3 spans 16 residues.

The gene calls are TRBV5-1 and TRBJ1-1; no clear D gene. This CDR3 contains 15 residues. The germline V gene encodes CDR1 SGHRS and CDR2 YFSETQ. V lost 0 bases and J 4 bases, leaving 13 bases between the germline ends. The DNA for the CDR3 is TGCGCCAGCAGCTTGGATACCGGCGGTGGCACTGAAGCTTTCTTT. It is translated as CASSLDTGGGTEAFF.

The chain employs TRBV2 and TRBJ1-1; 8 bases are a match to TRBD1. This CDR3 has 17 residues. Germline CDR1 SNHLY, CDR2 FYNNEI. Losses at the gene ends were 2 bases for V and 0 bases for J; bases not matched to a gene: 8. The CDR3 loop is CASSEWGQEIMNTEAFF. The DNA of the CDR3 is TGTGCCAGCAGTGAATGGGGACAGGAAATTATGAACACTGAAGCTTTCTTT.

The J gene is TRBJ2-1, the V gene TRBV4-1; D might be TRBD2 (7 bases). From germline, CDR1 is MGHRA and CDR2 YSYEKL. This CDR3 contains 16 residues. V was cut by 4 bases and J by 0 bases, with 13 bases left in between. The CDR3 coding sequence is TGCGCCAGCAGCCTTGAGGGGGGGAGCTCCTACAATGAGCAGTTCTTC. It encodes CASSLEGGSSYNEQFF.

The V and J genes are TRBV6-1 and TRBJ1-6, with 11 nucleotides matching TRBD1. The V and J ends lost 2 bases and 10 bases, in that order; junction bases with no gene match: 1. CDR3 length: 14 amino acids. The germline CDR1 and CDR2 sequences are MNHNS and SASEGT. The CDR3 sequence is CASSERTGGSPLHF. The CDR3 DNA reads TGTGCCAGCAGTGAACGGACAGGGGGCTCACCCCTCCACTTT.

This chain joins TRBV4-1 and TRBJ2-7, with 8 bases that match TRBD2. J gave up 2 bases and V 1 base, and 16 bases lay outside the gene matches. This CDR3 is 19 amino acids long. CDR1 is MGHRA, CDR2 YSYEKL, per germline. The CDR3 is CASSQGSSGGFRGAYEQYF. As DNA, the CDR3 is TGCGCCAGCAGCCAAGGATCCAGCGGGGGATTCCGCGGCGCCTACGAGCAGTACTTC.

This chain connects TRBV6-5 to TRBJ2-3; D is ambiguous. Germline CDR1 reads MNHEY; CDR2 reads SVGAGI. CDR3 length equals 14 residues. V lost 6 bases and J lost 0, with 10 bases in between. For the CDR3, the DNA is TGTGCCAGCAGCCCCCCGGAGAGCACAGATACGCAGTATTTT. Amino acids: CASSPPESTDTQYF.

DNA for the CDR3: TGTGCCAGCGGAGGGACACCCAATGAGCAGTTCTTC. Translating gives CASGGTPNEQFF. The chain recombines TRBV19 with TRBJ2-1, with D perhaps assigned TRBD1 or TRBD2 (6 bases each). Germline values: CDR1 LNHDA, CDR2 SQIVND (reference sequence). V lost 9 bases, J lost 6 bases, and 12 bases lay in between. The CDR3 sequence is 12 residues long.

The chain is built from TRBV2 and TRBJ2-3; TRBD2 aligns across 11 bases. Germline V gene lookup returns CDR1 SNHLY and CDR2 FYNNEI. The length of the CDR3 is 17 residues. Unmatched junction bases numbered 7, after V lost 1 base and J lost 4 bases. The CDR3 protein is CASSEVYLAGGPDTQYF. CDR3 nucleotides: TGTGCCAGCAGTGAAGTATACTTAGCGGGGGGGCCAGATACGCAGTATTTT.

In the case of this clone: A junction end diverges from the germline sequence, so it may reflect a read error. V and J are TRBV7-6 and TRBJ2-5, with TRBD2 identical over 10 bases. This CDR3 has 15 amino acids. Per the germline V gene, CDR1 is SGHVS and CDR2 is FNYEAQ. As DNA, the CDR3 is TGTGCCAGCAGCCTAGCGGGGGATTACCAAGAGACCCAGTACTTC. Translated: CASSLAGDYQETQYF.

This clone was detected only once. This chain links TRBV5-4 with TRBJ2-7; TRBD1 matches at 10 bases. The germline V gene encodes CDR1 SGHNT and CDR2 YYREEE (reference sequence). The CDR3 runs to 17 residues. Losses at the gene ends were 3 bases for V and 5 bases for J; bases not matched to a gene: 14. The CDR3 DNA follows: TGTGCCAGCAGCTCTCCCGGGACAGGGGATCCCGTCCACGAGCAGTACTTC. It translates to CASSSPGTGDPVHEQYF.